This entry concerns a single T cell receptor (beta chain). These data are taken from a study of blood T cell repertoires in COVID-19. Overall study context: T cells, B-cell-depleted T cells, or PBMCs supplied cDNA or gDNA.

Germline V gene sequence: CDR1 MDHEN, CDR2 SYDVKM. Trimming removed 2 bases at V and 5 bases at J, with 19 bases between. The CDR3 covers 18 residues. Measured with immunoSEQ multiplex PCR; TCRdb has only the in-frame clones, and not every one. The table lists under 300,000 clones, just over 85% of them singletons. Sequencing was done on a sample of peripheral blood. The chain is built from TRBV28 and TRBJ1-6; maybe TRBD1 (6 bases). This receptor was obtained from a woman in her thirties with active or convalescent COVID-19. The CDR3 loop is CASSLRTLGGAHNSPLHF. CDR3 in DNA: TGTGCCAGCAGTTTACGGACCTTGGGGGGGGCGCATAATTCACCCCTCCACTTT.